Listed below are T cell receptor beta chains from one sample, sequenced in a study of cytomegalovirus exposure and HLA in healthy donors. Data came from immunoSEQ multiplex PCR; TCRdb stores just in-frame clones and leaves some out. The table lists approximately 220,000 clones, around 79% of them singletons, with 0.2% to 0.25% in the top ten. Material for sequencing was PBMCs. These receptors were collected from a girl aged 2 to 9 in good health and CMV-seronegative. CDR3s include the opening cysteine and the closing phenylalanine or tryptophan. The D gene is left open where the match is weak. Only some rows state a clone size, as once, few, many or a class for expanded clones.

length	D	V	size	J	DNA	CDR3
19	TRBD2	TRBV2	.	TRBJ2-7	TGTGCCAGCAGCGTAACGACTAGCGGAGAACAGAACAGCTCCTACGAGCAGTACTTC	CASSVTTSGEQNSSYEQYF
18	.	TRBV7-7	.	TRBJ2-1	TGTGCCAGCAGCTTGAGACTAGTAGATTCAGTCTCCTACAATGAGCAGTTCTTC	CASSLRLVDSVSYNEQFF
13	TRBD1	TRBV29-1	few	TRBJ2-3	TGCAGCGACTCAGGGGGCATCACAGATACGCAGTATTTT	CSDSGGITDTQYF
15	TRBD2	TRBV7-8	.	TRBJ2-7	TGTGCCAGCAGCTTAGCGGCGGGAGGCCCCTACGAGCAGTACTTC	CASSLAAGGPYEQYF
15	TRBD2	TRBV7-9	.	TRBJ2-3	TGTGCCAGCGGGACGGCTAGCGGGGGCACAGATACGCAGTATTTT	CASGTASGGTDTQYF
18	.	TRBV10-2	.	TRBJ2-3	TGCGCCAGCAGTGAGTCGAAGCTTGAACTTACTAGCACAGATACGCAGTATTTT	CASSESKLELTSTDTQYF
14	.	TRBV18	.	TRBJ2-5	TGTGCCAGCTCACCTCCAGGGGCCCAAGAGACCCAGTACTTC	CASSPPGAQETQYF
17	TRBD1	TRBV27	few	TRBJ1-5	TGTGCCAGCAGTTCCCGGACAGGGGTTAATAGCAATCAGCCCCAGCATTTT	CASSSRTGVNSNQPQHF
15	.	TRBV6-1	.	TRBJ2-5	TGTGCCAGCAGAAACTGGGGCCTCAACCAAGAGACCCAGTACTTC	CASRNWGLNQETQYF
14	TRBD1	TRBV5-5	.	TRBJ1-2	TGTGCCAGCAGCTTGATTGGACAGGGCTATGGCTACACCTTC	CASSLIGQGYGYTF
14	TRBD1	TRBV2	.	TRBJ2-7	TGTGCCACCACGCCCGGGACAGGGGCCAGGGTGCAGTACTTC	CATTPGTGARVQYF
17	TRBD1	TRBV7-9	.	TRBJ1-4	TGTGCCAGCAGCTTTCCGGGACAGGGGAAAGTAGGTGAAAAACTGTTTTTT	CASSFPGQGKVGEKLFF
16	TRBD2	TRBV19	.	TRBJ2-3	TGTGCCAGTAGCGGGCGGGGGGCGTCTAGCACAGATACGCAGTATTTT	CASSGRGASSTDTQYF
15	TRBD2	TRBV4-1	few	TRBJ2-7	TGCGCCAGCAGCCAAGGGCTAGCGGGGGTCTACGAGCAGTACTTC	CASSQGLAGVYEQYF
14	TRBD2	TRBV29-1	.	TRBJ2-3	TGCAGCGTTGTTCTAGCGGGGAGCACAGATACGCAGTATTTT	CSVVLAGSTDTQYF
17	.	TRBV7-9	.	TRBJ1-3	TGTGCCAGCAGCTTAGAAGTGGGCACGCACTCTGGAAACACCATATATTTT	CASSLEVGTHSGNTIYF
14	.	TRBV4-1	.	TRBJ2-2	TGCGCCAGCAGTTGGGCTGGCAGGGCCGGGGAGCTGTTTTTT	CASSWAGRAGELFF